The 27 T cell receptor beta chains below come from one sample, sequenced in a study of post-analysis software for immune sequencing data. These receptors lack a known antigen. Unique molecular identifiers were present in the TCR beta cDNA libraries. TCRdb re-called the PCR reads through MiXCR, storing one row per CDR3 protein. The table records some 800,000 distinct CDR3 sequences, 46% of them present only once. Overall study results and limits: Patients had higher frequencies than controls of five or six TRBV segments, including TRBV5-6, TRBV5-1 and TRBV20-1.

Material: blood. These receptors were collected from a girl aged 5 to 17 with multiple sclerosis.

The V call is TRBV28, the J call TRBJ2-7, with 7 nucleotides matching TRBD2. The V gene end was trimmed by 3 bases and the J gene end by 0 bases; junction bases not matched to a gene: 11. CDR1 is MDHEN and CDR2 is SYDVKM in the germline V gene. The CDR3 contains 17 residues. The DNA of the CDR3 is TGTGCCAGCAGTTTCCCTGGTCTCGGGAGGAACTCCTACGAGCAGTACTTC. This translates into CASSFPGLGRNSYEQYF.

The chain uses TRBV13 and TRBJ2-7, with 8 bases lining up with TRBD1. Trimming at V came to 6 bases and at J to 3 bases, leaving 10 bases not matched to a gene. The length of the CDR3 is 15 residues. Germline V lookup: CDR1 PRHDT, CDR2 FYEKMQ (reference sequence). DNA of the CDR3: TGTGCCAGCAGTTCAACCGGGACAGGACTCTACGAGCAGTACTTC. This encodes CASSSTGTGLYEQYF.

This clonotype has a handful of counts. The chain joins TRBV3-1 to TRBJ2-7; unclear D gene. Looked up from germline, CDR1 is LGHDT and CDR2 is YNNKEL (reference sequence). The CDR3 has 13 amino acids. V lost 4 bases to trimming and J lost 6 bases, with 13 bases between them. The DNA of the CDR3 is TGTGCCAGCAGCCCTAACGCCTGGGGCGAGCAGTACTTC. It specifies CASSPNAWGEQYF.

This clonotype was counted between two and nine times. The gene calls are TRBV6-5 and TRBJ2-4; TRBD2 agrees at 9 bases. The CDR3 is 15 amino acids. Trimming at V came to 5 bases and at J to 0 bases, leaving 2 bases not matched to a gene. Germline CDR1 MNHEY, CDR2 SVGAGI. The CDR3 nucleotides read TGTGCCAGCAGTAATAGCGGGAGAGCCAAAAACATTCAGTACTTC. Protein product: CASSNSGRAKNIQYF.

This clonotype was observed a few times. The chain employs TRBV15 and TRBJ2-1; D unclear. Trimming removed 4 bases at V and 8 bases at J, with 12 bases between. The CDR3 has 13 residues. Germline V gene lookup returns CDR1 LNHNV and CDR2 YYDKDF (reference sequence). CDR3 coding DNA: TGTGCCACCAGCATACGTGGAGTCGATGAGCAGTTCTTC. It translates to CATSIRGVDEQFF.

The gene calls are TRBV7-3 and TRBJ2-3; 7 bases are a match to TRBD1. CDR3 length equals 14 residues. Germline values: CDR1 SGHTA, CDR2 FQGTGA. With 3 bases clipped from V and 5 bases from J, the junction kept 5 bases outside the gene matches. CDR3 nucleotides: TGTGCCAGCAGCTTCGGGGACAGAGGAGATACGCAGTATTTT. This translates into CASSFGDRGDTQYF.

The V gene is TRBV5-1, the J gene TRBJ2-3; D unresolved. V was clipped by 0 bases and J by 5 bases, with 10 bases between them. This CDR3 is built from 14 residues. Germline loops: CDR1 SGHRS, CDR2 YFSETQ. Written as DNA, the CDR3 is TGCGCCAGCAGCTTGGTGGCCCTCGGAGATACGCAGTATTTT. Translated, it gives CASSLVALGDTQYF.

The chain employs TRBV2 and TRBJ2-5; perhaps TRBD1 as D (6 bases). Germline V lookup: CDR1 SNHLY, CDR2 FYNNEI. This CDR3 has 14 amino acids. V lost 6 bases and J lost 4, with 15 bases in between. CDR3 coding DNA: TGTGCCAGCAGGACCAGGACAGACTCAGAGACCCAGTACTTC. Amino acid sequence: CASRTRTDSETQYF.

This clonotype showed up just a few times. This chain uses TRBV19 with TRBJ1-5; no reliable D call. CDR1 and CDR2 (germline): LNHDA, SQIVND (reference sequence). The CDR3 covers 15 residues. The V and J ends lost 4 bases and 6 bases respectively, with 16 bases between them. The CDR3 coding sequence is TGTGCCAGTAGTAGAAAGAGGGAAATGATTCAGCCCCAGCATTTT. Its protein is CASSRKREMIQPQHF.

This clonotype was counted many times. V and J are TRBV28 and TRBJ1-2, with a tentative D call TRBD1 (5 bases). Trimming removed 3 bases from V and 3 bases from J, with 8 bases in between. CDR3 length: 13 residues. Looked up from germline, CDR1 is MDHEN and CDR2 is SYDVKM. Here the CDR3 reads CASSLGQHYGYTF. The CDR3 nucleotides read TGTGCCAGCAGTTTGGGGCAGCACTATGGCTACACCTTC.

This clonotype was seen a handful of times. This chain joins TRBV6-5 and TRBJ1-1; no definite D call. Per the germline V gene, CDR1 is MNHEY and CDR2 is SVGAGI. V shed 7 bases and J shed 2 bases, with 11 bases lying between them. This CDR3 contains 13 residues. In DNA, the CDR3 is TGTGCCAGCAAGGAGTTGAGTAACACTGAAGCTTTCTTT. This sequence encodes CASKELSNTEAFF.

This chain joins TRBV12-3 or TRBV12-4 and TRBJ1-1; possible D gene TRBD1, 5 bases. Trimming left V 7 bases short and J 11 bases short, with 20 bases between. CDR3 size: 13 residues. CDR3 protein: CASTTGMGVWAFF. Here the CDR3 DNA reads TGTGCCAGCACCACCGGAATGGGGGTGTGGGCTTTCTTT.

V is TRBV7-8 and J is TRBJ2-1, with 10 bases lining up with TRBD2. Germline V gives CDR1 SGHVS, CDR2 FQNEAQ. The CDR3 has 16 amino acids. The V segment lost 5 bases and the J segment 5 bases; nucleotides outside the gene matches: 9. The CDR3 loop reads CASSPSGGGLDNEQFF. CDR3 DNA sequence: TGTGCCAGCAGCCCAAGCGGGGGGGGGCTTGACAATGAGCAGTTCTTC. The full variable domain, in which reference TRBV7-8 and TRBJ2-1 provide the parts outside the CDR3, is GAGVSQSPRYKVAKRGQDVALRCDPISGHVSLFWYQQALGQGPEFLTYFQNEAQLDKSGLPSDRFFAERPEGSVSTLKIQRTQQEDSAVYLCASSPSGGGLDNEQFFGPGTRLTVL.

With respect to this clonotype: This may arise from a read error, as a much more abundant clone is one base away. The V gene is TRBV7-2, the J gene TRBJ1-1; the D gene is possibly TRBD1 (6 bases). Germline CDR1 is SGHTA and CDR2 is FQGNSA. The CDR3 runs to 12 residues. CDR3 sequence reads: CVSSLGGAEAFF. In DNA, the CDR3 is TGTGTCAGCAGCTTAGGGGGGGCTGAAGCTTTCTTT.

V gene TRBV24-1 combines with J gene TRBJ2-4, with a tentative D call TRBD2 (5 bases). This CDR3 region has 12 residues. Germline lookup yields CDR1 KGHDR and CDR2 SFDVKD. With 7 bases removed from V and 13 bases from J, the gap between germline ends came to 16 bases. This CDR3 reads CATSQPNGSQYF. CDR3 DNA: TGTGCCACCAGCCAGCCGAATGGGAGCCAGTACTTC.

This chain links TRBV6-2 or TRBV6-3 with TRBJ2-1, with 8 nucleotides matching TRBD2. In germline, CDR1 is MNHEY, CDR2 SVGEGT. V lost 2 bases and J lost 8; bases outside the gene matches: 14. This CDR3 has 17 residues. The CDR3 sequence is CASSYPGSGSLMDEQFF. CDR3 bases: TGTGCCAGCAGTTACCCAGGCAGCGGGAGTCTAATGGATGAGCAGTTCTTC.

The sample holds a few counts of this clonotype. The chain combines TRBV6-2 or TRBV6-3 with TRBJ2-1, with a weak D call TRBD2 (5 bases). The CDR3 totals 13 residues. Germline lookup yields CDR1 MNHEY and CDR2 SVGEGT. Trimming removed 2 bases at V and 14 bases at J, with 16 bases between. CDR3 coding DNA: TGTGCCAGCAGTTACCCGTGGGAGATCTTGGAGTTCTTC. It encodes CASSYPWEILEFF.

The CDR3 sequence is CSVARTGTGSNTIYF. The CDR3 bases are TGCAGCGTTGCAAGGACCGGGACAGGATCAAACACCATATATTTT. The rearrangement joins TRBV29-1 to TRBJ1-3, with 8 bases identical to TRBD1. Germline loops: CDR1 SQVTM, CDR2 ANQGSEA. V gave up 4 bases and J gave up 6 bases; unmatched junction bases: 11. There are 15 residues in the CDR3.

The V and J genes are TRBV20-1 and TRBJ1-1; tentative D call: TRBD1 (6 bases). CDR3 length: 12 amino acids. Trimming removed 6 bases at V and 4 bases at J, with 12 bases between. CDR1 DFQATT and CDR2 SNEGSKA come from the germline V gene (reference sequence). CDR3: CSAPGVGTEAFF. CDR3 in DNA: TGCAGTGCCCCAGGGGTTGGCACTGAAGCTTTCTTT.

The genes are TRBV28 and TRBJ2-7; TRBD1 agrees at 8 bases. The V segment lost 1 base and the J segment 2 bases; nucleotides outside the gene matches: 7. This CDR3 comprises 16 residues. The germline gives CDR1 MDHEN, CDR2 SYDVKM. Here the CDR3 DNA reads TGTGCCAGCAGTTTATCCAAATTACAGGGGGCCTACGAGCAGTACTTC. Translating gives CASSLSKLQGAYEQYF.

The chain recombines TRBV20-1 with TRBJ2-5, with D possibly being TRBD2 (5 bases). CDR1 is DFQATT and CDR2 is SNEGSKA in the germline V gene (reference sequence). Between the trimmed V and J ends, which lost 1 base and 11 bases, there was a span of 14 bases. CDR3 length equals 12 residues. The CDR3 nucleotides read TGCAGTGCTAGAGGGGGAGTCAATGAGCAGTACTTC. It specifies CSARGGVNEQYF.

The chain couples TRBV20-1 to TRBJ1-2; D remains ambiguous. Germline lookup yields CDR1 DFQATT and CDR2 SNEGSKA (reference sequence). The CDR3 runs 11 residues. Trimming removed 6 bases at V and 2 bases at J, with 7 bases between. In DNA, the CDR3 is TGCAGTGCGCCGGCAAACTATGGCTACACCTTC. Translation gives CSAPANYGYTF.

This clonotype was detected a few times. A much larger clone is a single base away; this may be a read error. The chain has TRBV20-1 and TRBJ2-1; D not certain. Germline lookup yields CDR1 DFQATT and CDR2 SNEGSKA (reference sequence). V gave up 4 bases and J gave up 4 bases, with 2 bases separating them. CDR3 size: 10 residues. The CDR3 reads CSAIYNEQFF. CDR3 nucleotides: TGCAGTGCTATTTACAATGAGCAGTTCTTC.

The DNA of the CDR3 is TGTGCCACCAGTGATTCACATCAGCCCCAGCATTTT. It yields the protein CATSDSHQPQHF. This chain connects TRBV24-1 to TRBJ1-5; D unresolved. The CDR3 is 12 residues long. V shed 2 bases and J shed 5 bases, with 3 bases lying between them. Per the germline V gene, CDR1 is KGHDR and CDR2 is SFDVKD.

V usage is TRBV28 and J usage is TRBJ1-1; D may be TRBD1 (6 bases). Per germline, CDR1 MDHEN and CDR2 SYDVKM. Between the trimmed V and J ends, which lost 5 bases and 0 bases, there was a span of 16 bases. The CDR3 covers 16 residues. The CDR3 loop is CASSPPGGRMNTEAFF. In nucleotides, the CDR3 is TGTGCCAGCAGTCCCCCGGGGGGGCGGATGAACACTGAAGCTTTCTTT. The variable domain in full, with the rest retrieved from reference TRBV28 and TRBJ1-1, is DVKVTQSSRYLVKRTGEKVFLECVQDMDHENMFWYRQDPGLGLRLIYFSYDVKMKEKGDIPEGYSVSREKKERFSLILESASTNQTSMYLCASSPPGGRMNTEAFFGQGTRLTVV.

V usage is TRBV10-3 and J usage is TRBJ2-5; 9 bases match TRBD2. This CDR3 is built from 17 residues. Germline V gene lookup returns CDR1 ENHRY and CDR2 SYGVKD. V dropped 0 bases and J dropped 2; count of bases not matched to a gene: 7. CDR3: CAISESTIAGEQETQYF. The CDR3 bases are TGTGCCATCAGTGAGTCGACAATAGCGGGGGAACAAGAGACCCAGTACTTC.

This sequence joins TRBV4-3 and TRBJ2-7; TRBD2 matches at 8 bases. The V gene end was trimmed by 0 bases and the J gene end by 2 bases; junction bases not matched to a gene: 6. The germline CDR1 and CDR2 sequences are LGHNA and YSLEER. There are 16 residues in the CDR3. CDR3: CASSQDSNGRAYEQYF. CDR3 in DNA: TGCGCCAGCAGCCAAGATTCAAACGGGAGGGCCTACGAGCAGTACTTC.